This T cell receptor (beta chain) was observed in a study of T cells in Graves' hyperthyroidism and ophthalmopathy. Study-wide findings and caveats: Onset of ophthalmopathy came a median roughly 6.5 months after the model predicted it.

Germline assignment: CDR1 MNHEY and CDR2 SMNVEV (reference sequence). The CDR3 totals 15 residues. V shed 6 bases, J shed 9 bases, and the junction held 9 bases outside the gene matches. Researchers took RNA transcripts and amplified the TCR beta CDR3 regions from them. A first-round RT-PCR of the TCR CDR3 used the HTBI primer set. Using its own MiXCR run on the multiplex PCR reads, TCRdb lists one record per CDR3 protein. The sample yields about 160,000 distinct CDR3 sequences, just under 9.5% seen once. Turning to this clonotype: Its antigen is not known.

The blood sample was taken at first hyperthyroidism diagnosis, before any ophthalmopathy symptoms. Around 10 ml fresh peripheral blood yielded the PBMCs. J is TRBJ2-1 and V is TRBV27, with 12 nucleotides matching TRBD1. The source material was blood. This sequence was found in a woman younger than 30 with Graves' hyperthyroidism that later progressed to Graves' ophthalmopathy. The CDR3 nucleotides read TGTGCCAGCAGCCAGACCGGGACAGGGGGCGTTGAGCAGTTCTTC. It encodes CASSQTGTGGVEQFF.